A selection of T cell receptor beta chains follows, all from one sample in a study of OX40 agonist ivuxolimab in advanced cancers. Assay used: immunoSEQ multiplex PCR; TCRdb lists only in-frame clones, some missing. The sample consists of over 40,000 clones, around 81% of them appearing once. The starting material was CD4+ or CD8+ T cells sorted from blood, obtained in a trial of the OX40 agonist ivuxolimab. The receptors were sampled from an adult with an advanced solid tumor such as melanoma, head and neck, liver or kidney cancer. Each CDR3 is given with its conserved first and last residue. The D gene is left open where the match is weak. Size is omitted from some rows. Given values are once, few, many or a class for expanded clones.

V: TRBV4-1; D: NA; size: NA; J: TRBJ1-5; length: 15; CDR3: CASSWDIGSNQPQHF; DNA: TGCGCCAGCAGTTGGGACATCGGGAGCAATCAGCCCCAGCATTTT
V: TRBV5-5; D: NA; size: NA; J: TRBJ1-2; length: 16; CDR3: CASSLAVFSRRRGYTF; DNA: TGTGCCAGCAGCTTGGCTGTATTCAGTAGGCGGAGGGGCTACACCTTC
V: TRBV9; D: NA; size: NA; J: TRBJ2-3; length: 18; CDR3: CASSPGTPGRTSTDTQYF; DNA: TGTGCCAGCAGCCCAGGGACTCCCGGGAGAACGAGCACAGATACGCAGTATTTT
V: TRBV6-1; D: NA; size: NA; J: TRBJ2-7; length: 13; CDR3: CASSDRGSYEQYF; DNA: TGTGCCAGCAGTGACAGGGGTAGCTACGAGCAGTACTTC
V: TRBV28; D: NA; size: once; J: TRBJ2-1; length: 11; CDR3: CASSQRLEQFF; DNA: TGTGCCAGCAGTCAGCGTCTTGAGCAGTTCTTC
V: TRBV6-6; D: NA; size: NA; J: TRBJ1-3; length: 16; CDR3: CASSYSGPLSGNTIYF; DNA: TGTGCCAGCAGTTACTCGGGGCCCCTCTCTGGAAACACCATATATTTT
V: TRBV11-3; D: NA; size: once; J: TRBJ2-7; length: 11; CDR3: CASRRSYEQYF; DNA: TGTGCCAGCAGACGCTCCTACGAGCAGTACTTC
V: TRBV11-2; D: NA; size: NA; J: TRBJ2-7; length: 13; CDR3: CASSLDVGDEQYF; DNA: TGTGCCAGCAGCTTAGATGTAGGGGACGAGCAGTACTTC
V: TRBV18; D: TRBD2; size: NA; J: TRBJ2-1; length: 17; CDR3: CASSPRTSGSFYNEQFF; DNA: TGTGCCAGCTCGCCCCGGACTAGCGGGAGTTTCTACAATGAGCAGTTCTTC
V: TRBV11-3; D: NA; size: NA; J: TRBJ2-5; length: 15; CDR3: CASSLGRGSGETQYF; DNA: TGTGCCAGCAGCTTAGGTCGGGGATCTGGAGAGACCCAGTACTTC
V: TRBV5-1; D: TRBD1; size: NA; J: TRBJ2-5; length: 15; CDR3: CASSLDRGLIETQYF; DNA: TGCGCCAGCAGCCTCGACAGGGGGCTGATCGAGACCCAGTACTTC
V: TRBV25-1; D: NA; size: once; J: TRBJ2-3; length: 13; CDR3: CASSEFAPDTQYF; DNA: TGTGCCAGCAGTGAATTTGCGCCAGATACGCAGTATTTT
V: TRBV7-9; D: NA; size: NA; J: TRBJ1-1; length: 12; CDR3: CASSFMDTEAFF; DNA: TGTGCCAGCAGCTTTATGGACACTGAAGCTTTCTTT
V: TRBV15; D: NA; size: NA; J: TRBJ2-2; length: 19; CDR3: CATSRDQGGGSLSTGELFF; DNA: TGTGCCACCAGCAGAGATCAAGGTGGGGGTAGTTTGAGCACCGGGGAGCTGTTTTTT
V: TRBV2; D: NA; size: few; J: TRBJ1-4; length: 15; CDR3: CASSVRGSGNEKLFF; DNA: TGTGCCAGCAGTGTGAGAGGGTCGGGTAATGAAAAACTGTTTTTT
V: TRBV7-2; D: NA; size: NA; J: TRBJ1-4; length: 15; CDR3: CASSFTPGVNEKLFF; DNA: TGTGCCAGCAGCTTTACCCCAGGTGTCAATGAAAAACTGTTTTTT
V: TRBV10-3; D: NA; size: NA; J: TRBJ2-2; length: 11; CDR3: CAMRGTGELFF; DNA: TGTGCCATGAGGGGCACCGGGGAGCTGTTTTTT
V: TRBV6-1; D: TRBD1; size: NA; J: TRBJ2-3; length: 14; CDR3: CASSPGQGTDTQYF; DNA: TGTGCCAGCAGCCCGGGACAGGGTACAGATACGCAGTATTTT
V: TRBV12-5; D: TRBD1; size: NA; J: TRBJ1-5; length: 15; CDR3: CASGPSGTGGQPQHF; DNA: TGTGCTAGTGGTCCCTCCGGGACAGGGGGACAGCCCCAGCATTTT
V: TRBV7-8; D: NA; size: NA; J: TRBJ2-2; length: 15; CDR3: CASSPRTGNTGELFF; DNA: TGTGCCAGCAGCCCCCGGACGGGGAACACCGGGGAGCTGTTTTTT
V: TRBV5-1; D: TRBD1; size: NA; J: TRBJ2-3; length: 15; CDR3: CASSLGDRDPDTQYF; DNA: TGCGCCAGCAGCTTGGGGGACAGGGACCCAGATACGCAGTATTTT
V: TRBV19; D: NA; size: NA; J: TRBJ1-1; length: 12; CDR3: CASSQGYTEAFF; DNA: TGTGCCAGTAGTCAGGGCTACACTGAAGCTTTCTTT
V: TRBV18; D: NA; size: NA; J: TRBJ2-5; length: 12; CDR3: CASQQGQETQYF; DNA: TGTGCCAGCCAACAGGGCCAAGAGACCCAGTACTTC
V: TRBV28; D: NA; size: once; J: TRBJ1-2; length: 14; CDR3: CASSLDPEWYGYTF; DNA: TGTGCCAGCAGCCTGGACCCCGAATGGTATGGCTACACCTTC
V: TRBV5-1; D: NA; size: few; J: TRBJ2-7; length: 14; CDR3: CASSLAPDRYEQYF; DNA: TGCGCCAGCAGCTTGGCCCCGGACAGATACGAGCAGTACTTC
V: TRBV7-2; D: TRBD1; size: NA; J: TRBJ2-1; length: 13; CDR3: CASSLWGQGEQFF; DNA: TGTGCCAGCAGCTTATGGGGACAGGGGGAGCAGTTCTTC
V: TRBV19; D: TRBD1; size: NA; J: TRBJ1-5; length: 18; CDR3: CASSPDRGRLYSNQPQHF; DNA: TGTGCCAGTAGCCCGGACAGGGGGCGCCTATATAGCAATCAGCCCCAGCATTTT
V: TRBV5-4; D: TRBD1; size: NA; J: TRBJ2-2; length: 15; CDR3: CASSSGQGQAGELFF; DNA: TGTGCCAGCAGCTCCGGACAGGGTCAGGCCGGGGAGCTGTTTTTT
V: TRBV11-2; D: TRBD1; size: NA; J: TRBJ1-1; length: 14; CDR3: CASSLDRGTGEAFF; DNA: TGTGCCAGCAGCTTAGATAGGGGGACAGGGGAAGCTTTCTTT
V: TRBV27; D: NA; size: NA; J: TRBJ1-4; length: 15; CDR3: CASTLKGRPNEKLFF; DNA: TGTGCCAGCACTTTAAAGGGACGGCCTAATGAAAAACTGTTTTTT
V: TRBV6-6; D: NA; size: NA; J: TRBJ2-1; length: 11; CDR3: CASSYRAGQFF; DNA: TGTGCCAGCAGTTACAGGGCGGGGCAGTTCTTC
V: TRBV11-2; D: NA; size: NA; J: TRBJ1-2; length: 13; CDR3: CASSLEGGASLTF; DNA: TGTGCCAGCAGCTTAGAGGGGGGGGCGTCTCTCACCTTC
V: TRBV19; D: NA; size: NA; J: TRBJ1-5; length: 15; CDR3: CASSRGDRPNQPQHF; DNA: TGTGCCAGTAGTAGAGGAGACAGACCTAATCAGCCCCAGCATTTT
V: TRBV6-5; D: TRBD1; size: once; J: TRBJ2-5; length: 15; CDR3: CASSYTGTGEETQYF; DNA: TGTGCCAGCAGTTACACTGGGACAGGAGAAGAGACCCAGTACTTC
V: TRBV5-1; D: NA; size: NA; J: TRBJ2-1; length: 11; CDR3: CASSSDGKQFF; DNA: TGCGCCAGCAGTTCTGACGGAAAACAGTTCTTC
V: TRBV5-8; D: TRBD1; size: NA; J: TRBJ2-5; length: 15; CDR3: CASSLVTGARGTQYF; DNA: TGTGCCAGCAGCTTGGTGACAGGGGCCCGTGGGACCCAGTACTTC
V: TRBV6-1; D: TRBD1; size: NA; J: TRBJ2-7; length: 15; CDR3: CASRTGTGGIYEQYF; DNA: TGTGCCAGCAGGACCGGGACAGGGGGCATCTACGAGCAGTACTTC
V: TRBV15; D: NA; size: NA; J: TRBJ2-1; length: 15; CDR3: CATSRELGRYNEQFF; DNA: TGTGCCACCAGCAGAGAGTTGGGACGGTACAATGAGCAGTTCTTC
V: TRBV6-5; D: NA; size: NA; J: TRBJ1-1; length: 14; CDR3: CASSLRGTNTEAFF; DNA: TGTGCCAGCAGTTTGAGGGGAACTAACACTGAAGCTTTCTTT
V: TRBV7-9; D: NA; size: once; J: TRBJ2-7; length: 12; CDR3: CASSFFLGELYF; DNA: TGTGCCAGCAGCTTCTTTCTGGGGGAGTTGTACTTC
V: TRBV2; D: NA; size: NA; J: TRBJ2-3; length: 13; CDR3: CASTPGFSDTQYF; DNA: TGTGCCAGCACCCCTGGGTTCTCAGATACGCAGTATTTT
V: TRBV6-5; D: TRBD1; size: NA; J: TRBJ2-2; length: 15; CDR3: CASSYRDRGPGELFF; DNA: TGTGCCAGCAGTTATAGGGACAGGGGACCCGGGGAGCTGTTTTTT
V: TRBV19; D: NA; size: NA; J: TRBJ2-1; length: 15; CDR3: CASSIGLTSYNEQFF; DNA: TGTGCCAGTAGTATAGGGCTAACCAGTTACAATGAGCAGTTCTTC
V: TRBV7-9; D: NA; size: NA; J: TRBJ2-6; length: 15; CDR3: CASSLSGSGANVLTF; DNA: TGTGCCAGCAGCTTATCGGGATCAGGGGCCAACGTCCTGACTTTC
V: TRBV14; D: TRBD1; size: NA; J: TRBJ1-4; length: 15; CDR3: CASSTLDRGAGKLFF; DNA: TGTGCCAGCAGCACACTCGACAGGGGAGCGGGAAAACTGTTTTTT
V: TRBV18; D: NA; size: NA; J: TRBJ1-4; length: 13; CDR3: CASSPRGVEKLFF; DNA: TGTGCCAGCTCCCCCCGAGGCGTTGAAAAACTGTTTTTT
V: TRBV6-6; D: NA; size: NA; J: TRBJ2-5; length: 15; CDR3: CASSYSRQSGETQYF; DNA: TGTGCCAGCAGTTACTCGAGGCAGTCGGGGGAGACCCAGTACTTC
V: TRBV13; D: NA; size: NA; J: TRBJ2-5; length: 14; CDR3: CASSPRGSKETQYF; DNA: TGTGCCAGCAGCCCGAGGGGGAGTAAAGAGACCCAGTACTTC